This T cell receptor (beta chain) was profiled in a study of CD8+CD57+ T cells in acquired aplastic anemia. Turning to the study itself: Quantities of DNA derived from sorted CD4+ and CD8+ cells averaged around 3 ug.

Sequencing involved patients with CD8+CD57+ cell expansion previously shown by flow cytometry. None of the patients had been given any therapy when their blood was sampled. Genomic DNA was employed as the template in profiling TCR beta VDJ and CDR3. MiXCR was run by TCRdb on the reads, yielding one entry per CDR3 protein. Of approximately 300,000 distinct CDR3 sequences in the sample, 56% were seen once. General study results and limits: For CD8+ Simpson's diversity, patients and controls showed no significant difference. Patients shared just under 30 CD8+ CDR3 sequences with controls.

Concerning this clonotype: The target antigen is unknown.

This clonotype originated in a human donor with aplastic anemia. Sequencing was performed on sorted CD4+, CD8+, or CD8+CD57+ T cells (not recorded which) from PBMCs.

The CDR3 nucleotides read TGTGCCAGCAGAGGACAGGGGGAGACCCAGTACTTC. Protein: CASRGQGETQYF. The chain joins TRBV6-6 to TRBJ2-5; TRBD1 matches 9 bases. The length of the CDR3 is 12 residues. V lost 6 bases to trimming and J lost 5 bases; unmatched junction nucleotides: 1. CDR1 and CDR2 (germline): MNHNY, SVGAGI (reference sequence).